This record concerns one TCR beta chain sequence. This sample was taken from a study of T cell changes during pregnancy in multiple sclerosis. The protocol was immunoSEQ multiplex PCR, while the TCRdb copy is restricted to in-frame clones and leaves out a portion. There are approximately 69,000 clones in the sample; around 94% occur only once, and 0.58% lies in the top ten. Losses at the gene ends were 5 bases for V and 3 bases for J; bases not matched to a gene: 4. CDR3 length: 15 residues. Germline CDR1 reads SGHTA; CDR2 reads FQGTGA. The rearrangement joins TRBV7-3 to TRBJ2-2; 9 positions match TRBD1. This TCR was recovered from a female donor with multiple sclerosis, enrolled in a pregnancy study. The sample was peripheral blood, taken in the third trimester of pregnancy. CDR3 bases: TGTGCCAGCAGCACCCGACAGGGGGACACCGGGGAGCTGTTTTTT. Its translation is CASSTRQGDTGELFF.